This T cell receptor beta chain emerged from a study of cytomegalovirus exposure and HLA in healthy donors. Looked up from germline, CDR1 is SGDLS and CDR2 is YYNGEE. Trimming removed 4 bases from V and 5 bases from J, with 12 bases in between. The CDR3 loop spans 13 amino acids. As concerns this clone: Its antigen is as yet unknown.

Study findings and constraints: An observed cluster of highly shared sequence variants was recorded as a likely sequencing artifact. Across donors, presence/absence analyses took sequencing depth to be roughly uniform.

Use of 60 Vbeta and 13 Jbeta primers characterized the PCR. This table comes from immunoSEQ multiplex PCR, and its TCRdb copy is limited to in-frame clones, with some not included. The sample includes about 70,000 clones, approximately 90% of them seen just once. The chain is built from TRBV9 and TRBJ1-2; D gene ambiguous. This TCR came from a woman aged 30 to 39 in good health and CMV-seropositive. Sequencing was done on a sample of PBMCs. CDR3 coding DNA: TGTGCCAGCAGCCCTCGCGGGGATTATGGCTACACCTTC. Residues: CASSPRGDYGYTF.